Sequencing of this T cell receptor (beta chain) was carried out in a study of CD8 T cells in ankylosing spondylitis. Researchers built TCR beta libraries using quantitative 5'-RACE with molecular barcodes. TCRdb passed the 5' RACE reads through MiXCR, listing each CDR3 protein once. The table has approximately 140,000 distinct CDR3 sequences, 44% seen once; the top ten hold 15%. Findings and limits, study-wide: Reactive arthritis synovial fluid and blood previously showed some of these motif variants.

On this clonotype: What it binds is not known.

The CDR3 length is 15 residues. CDR1 is LGHNA, CDR2 YSLEER, per germline. V lost 1 base and J lost 4, with 13 bases in between. Sequencing was done on a sample of synovial fluid, either unsorted or a sorted T cell fraction (not recorded which). This sequence joins TRBV4-3 and TRBJ1-2; D is undetermined. The clonotype comes from a male donor with ankylosing spondylitis. CDR3 bases: TGCGCCAGCAGCCAAGCGGGCCTAGGGTTCTATGGCTACACCTTC. Translation gives CASSQAGLGFYGYTF.